A selection of T cell receptor beta chains follows, all from one sample in a study of regulatory T cells in long-lasting Graves disease. Via MiXCR, TCRdb re-called the multiplex PCR reads, giving one row per CDR3 protein. The sample contains hundreds of thousands of distinct CDR3 sequences, 9.5% to 15% of which appear only once. These data were also reused for a study on T cells in Graves' hyperthyroidism and ophthalmopathy.

The specimen was peripheral blood mononuclear cells (PBMCs), collected at new diagnosis, from a patient treated with antithyroid drugs. The receptors here all came from a woman in her twenties or thirties with Graves disease. Each CDR3 is given with its conserved first and last residue. A clone size is listed for some rows: how often the clone was seen (once, few, many), or a class if it is expanded.

TRBV29-1	many	TRBJ2-7	CSVEASPGGYEQYF
TRBV28	many	TRBJ1-4	CASSSSGSTNEKLFF
TRBV27	many	TRBJ2-3	CASTMRSSGSWRTQYF
TRBV6-1	many	TRBJ1-1	CASSQGASTEAFF
TRBV12-3/TRBV12-4	many	TRBJ2-1	CASSFRGSSYNEQFF
TRBV11-3	many	TRBJ2-2	CASSARFAGELFF
TRBV12-3/TRBV12-4	few	TRBJ2-7	CASSRRTGRGEQYF
TRBV6-2/TRBV6-3	many	TRBJ2-1	CASSSRDRWIDEQFF
TRBV6-1	NA	TRBJ1-3	CASSPFSGRKNTIYF
TRBV6-5	few	TRBJ1-1	CASSWATTGVSTEAFF
TRBV24-1	few	TRBJ2-2	CATSDLAGGLNTGELFF
TRBV19	few	TRBJ1-4	CASSTGQGSTNEKLFF
TRBV5-1	NA	TRBJ1-1	CASSPEGGVDTEAFF
TRBV10-1	few	TRBJ2-5	CANIGRGLGGTQYF
TRBV7-2	many	TRBJ1-1	CASSLVSWGPNTEAFF
TRBV11-2	many	TRBJ2-2	CASSRPPGDTGELFF
TRBV20-1	NA	TRBJ2-3	CSALRGSGADTQYF
TRBV2	many	NA	CASSARGGRGAFF
TRBV27	many	TRBJ2-7	CASSLTGGSSYEQYF
TRBV28	many	TRBJ1-5	CASSPHGEGSRQPQHF
TRBV7-2	many	TRBJ2-3	CASSLIAGATDTQYF
TRBV6-5	many	TRBJ1-6	CASSYGLQSPLHF
TRBV5-1	many	TRBJ2-2	CASSLTGGRTGELFF
TRBV11-2	many	TRBJ2-5	CASSRGTSLSETQYF
TRBV3-1	few	TRBJ1-6	CASSQDGEVTYNSPLHF
TRBV12-5	many	TRBJ2-1	CASGSEGEGLLSYNEQFF
TRBV12-3/TRBV12-4	many	TRBJ1-2	CASVGQNYGYTF
TRBV29-1	many	TRBJ2-1	CSVEVAELYYNEQFF
TRBV4-3	once	TRBJ2-7	CASSQDIDRAEQYF
TRBV7-2	few	TRBJ2-3	CASSLANRGSTDTQYF
TRBV12-3/TRBV12-4	many	TRBJ1-5	CASTRGQGTNQPQHF
TRBV4-3	NA	TRBJ2-4	CASSQVQRGNIQYF
TRBV7-2	many	TRBJ1-6	CASSSPGQGGNSPLHF
TRBV19	many	TRBJ2-5	CASSKFSEETQYF
TRBV19	few	TRBJ1-1	CASRQVNTEAFF
TRBV7-9	many	TRBJ2-1	CASSSERDLYNEQFF
TRBV11-2	many	TRBJ2-2	CASSHPGGGRIHTGELFF
TRBV5-8	NA	TRBJ1-5	CASRSTASRSQHF
TRBV3-1	many	TRBJ2-3	CASKRREAGDTQYF